This T cell receptor beta chain was sequenced for a study of T cells after yellow fever vaccination. Study at large: The fractions with low cell numbers were processed using SMART-Seq v4 Ultra Low Input.

Broader study findings: Subsequent booster samples again held most clones from primary vaccination (just under 98% CD4, roughly 91% CD8).

5'RACE template switching generated TCR cDNA, adding a universal primer site and UMIs. TCRdb called the 5' RACE reads again in MiXCR, with one record for every CDR3 protein. The profile shows about 350,000 distinct CDR3 sequences, roughly an eighth of them singletons. Of note for this clonotype: Antigen specificity is unknown.

Germline V gene data show CDR1 as LNHDA and CDR2 as SQIVND (reference sequence). The CDR3 extends over 14 amino acids. V lost 3 bases and J 4 bases, leaving 10 bases between the germline ends. The clonotype originates from a man aged 18 to 30 who received the YFV17D yellow fever vaccine. Sequenced material: CD4+ T cells sorted from PBMCs, taken 15 days after the yellow fever booster vaccination. V is TRBV19 and J is TRBJ1-5; D is uncertain. Here the CDR3 DNA reads TGTGCCAGTAGTATCCAGTTCACTAATCAGCCCCAGCATTTT. Protein: CASSIQFTNQPQHF.